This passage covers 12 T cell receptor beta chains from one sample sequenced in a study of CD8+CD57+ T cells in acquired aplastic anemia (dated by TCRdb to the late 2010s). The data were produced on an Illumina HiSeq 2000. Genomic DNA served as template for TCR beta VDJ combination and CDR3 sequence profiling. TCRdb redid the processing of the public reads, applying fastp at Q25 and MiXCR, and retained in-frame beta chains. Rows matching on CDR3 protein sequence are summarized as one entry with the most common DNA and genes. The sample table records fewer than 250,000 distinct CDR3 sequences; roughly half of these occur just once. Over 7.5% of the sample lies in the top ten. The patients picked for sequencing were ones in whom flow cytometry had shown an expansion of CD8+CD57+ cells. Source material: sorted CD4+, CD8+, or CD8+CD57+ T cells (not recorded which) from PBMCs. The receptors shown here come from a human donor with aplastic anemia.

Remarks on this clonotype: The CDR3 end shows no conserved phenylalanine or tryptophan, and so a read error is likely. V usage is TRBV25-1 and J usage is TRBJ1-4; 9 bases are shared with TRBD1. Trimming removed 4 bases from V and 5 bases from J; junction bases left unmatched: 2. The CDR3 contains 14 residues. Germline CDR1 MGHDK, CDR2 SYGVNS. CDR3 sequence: CASSAGQGNEKLFL. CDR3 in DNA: TGTGCCAGCAGTGCGGGACAGGGCAATGAAAAACTGTTTCTT.

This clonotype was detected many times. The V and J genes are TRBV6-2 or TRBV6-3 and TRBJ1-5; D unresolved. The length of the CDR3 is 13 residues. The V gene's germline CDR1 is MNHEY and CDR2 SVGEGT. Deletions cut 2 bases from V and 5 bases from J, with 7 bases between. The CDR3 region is CASSYGPYQPQHF. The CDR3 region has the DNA TGTGCCAGCAGTTACGGTCCCTATCAGCCCCAGCATTTT.

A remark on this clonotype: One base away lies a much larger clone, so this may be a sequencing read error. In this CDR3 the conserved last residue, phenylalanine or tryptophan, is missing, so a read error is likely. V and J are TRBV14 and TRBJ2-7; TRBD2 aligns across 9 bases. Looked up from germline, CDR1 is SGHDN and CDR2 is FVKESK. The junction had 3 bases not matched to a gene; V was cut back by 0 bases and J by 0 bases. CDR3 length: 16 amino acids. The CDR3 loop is CASSQEVAGDSYEQYS. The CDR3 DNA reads TGTGCCAGCAGCCAAGAAGTAGCGGGAGACTCCTACGAGCAGTACTCC.

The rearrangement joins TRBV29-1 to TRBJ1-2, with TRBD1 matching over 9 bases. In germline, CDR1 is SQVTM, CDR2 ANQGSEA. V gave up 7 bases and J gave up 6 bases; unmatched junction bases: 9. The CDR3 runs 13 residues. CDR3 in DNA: TGCAGCGCCCTAACAGGGGGCAGGGATGGCTACACCTTC. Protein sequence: CSALTGGRDGYTF.

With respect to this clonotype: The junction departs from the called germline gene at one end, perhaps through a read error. This CDR3 is CASSLRSNERFF. The CDR3 bases are TGTGCCAGCAGCCTCCGGAGCAATGAGCGGTTCTTC. The chain couples TRBV27 to TRBJ2-1; the D is unclear. The CDR3 contains 12 residues. The V gene's germline CDR1 is MNHEY and CDR2 SMNVEV (reference sequence).

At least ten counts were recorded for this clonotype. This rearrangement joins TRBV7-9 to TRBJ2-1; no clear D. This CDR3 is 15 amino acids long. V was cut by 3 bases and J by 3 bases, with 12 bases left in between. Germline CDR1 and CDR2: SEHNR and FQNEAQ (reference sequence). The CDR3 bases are TGTGCCAGCAGCTTTTCCGAGACATTCTACAATGAGCAGTTCTTC. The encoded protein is CASSFSETFYNEQFF.

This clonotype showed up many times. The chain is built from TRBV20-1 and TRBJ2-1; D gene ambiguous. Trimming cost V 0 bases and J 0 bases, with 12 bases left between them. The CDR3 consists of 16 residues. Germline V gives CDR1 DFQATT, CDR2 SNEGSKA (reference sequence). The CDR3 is CSARDVRPSSYNEQFF. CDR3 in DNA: TGCAGTGCTAGAGATGTCCGACCTAGCTCCTACAATGAGCAGTTCTTC.

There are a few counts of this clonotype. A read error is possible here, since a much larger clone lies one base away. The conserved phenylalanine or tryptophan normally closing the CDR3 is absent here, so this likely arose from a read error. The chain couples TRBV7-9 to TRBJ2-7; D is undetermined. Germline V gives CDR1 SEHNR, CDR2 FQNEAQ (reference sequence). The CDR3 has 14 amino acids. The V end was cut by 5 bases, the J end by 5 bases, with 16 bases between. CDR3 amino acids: CASSVDLSIHEQYL. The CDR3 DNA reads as TGTGCCAGCAGCGTCGACCTAAGTATCCACGAGCAGTACCTC.

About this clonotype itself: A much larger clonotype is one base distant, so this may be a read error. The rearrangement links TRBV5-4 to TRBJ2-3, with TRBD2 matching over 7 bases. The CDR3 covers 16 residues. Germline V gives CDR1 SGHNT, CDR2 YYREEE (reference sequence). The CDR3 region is CASSVLGTKDTHTQYF. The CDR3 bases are TGTGCCAGCAGCGTGCTCGGGACTAAGGACACACATACGCAGTATTTT.

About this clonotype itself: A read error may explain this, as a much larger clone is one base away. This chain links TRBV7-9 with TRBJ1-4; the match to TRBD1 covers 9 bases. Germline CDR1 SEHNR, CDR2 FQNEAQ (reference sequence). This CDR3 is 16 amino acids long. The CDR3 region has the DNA TGTGCCAGCAGCCAAGATGGTGGGACAGGGAATGAAAACCTGTTTTTT. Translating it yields CASSQDGGTGNENLFF.

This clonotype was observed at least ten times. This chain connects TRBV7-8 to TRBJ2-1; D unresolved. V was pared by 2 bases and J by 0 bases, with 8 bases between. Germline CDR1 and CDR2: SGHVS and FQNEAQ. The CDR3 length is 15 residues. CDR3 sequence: CASSLRRRSYNEQFF. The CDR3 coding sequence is TGTGCCAGCAGCTTAAGGCGCCGCTCCTACAATGAGCAGTTCTTC.

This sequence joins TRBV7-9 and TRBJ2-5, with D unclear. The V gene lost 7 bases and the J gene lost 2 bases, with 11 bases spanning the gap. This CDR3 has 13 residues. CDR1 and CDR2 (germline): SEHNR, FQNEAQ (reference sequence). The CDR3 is CASTQDSQETQYF. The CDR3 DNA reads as TGTGCCAGCACCCAAGACTCACAAGAGACCCAGTACTTC.